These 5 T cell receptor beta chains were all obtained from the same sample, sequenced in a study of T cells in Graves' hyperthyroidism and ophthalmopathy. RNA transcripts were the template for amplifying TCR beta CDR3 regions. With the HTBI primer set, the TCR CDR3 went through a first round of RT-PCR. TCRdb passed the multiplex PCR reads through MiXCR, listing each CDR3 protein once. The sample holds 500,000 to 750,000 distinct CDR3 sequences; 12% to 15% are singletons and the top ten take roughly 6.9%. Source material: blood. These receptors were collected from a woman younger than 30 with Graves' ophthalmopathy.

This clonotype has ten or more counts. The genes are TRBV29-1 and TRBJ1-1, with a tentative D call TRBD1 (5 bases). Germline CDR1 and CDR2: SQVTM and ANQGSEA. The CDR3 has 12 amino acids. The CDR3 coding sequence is TGCACGGTGAGGGGAATGAACACTGAAGCTTTCTTT. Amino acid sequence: CTVRGMNTEAFF.

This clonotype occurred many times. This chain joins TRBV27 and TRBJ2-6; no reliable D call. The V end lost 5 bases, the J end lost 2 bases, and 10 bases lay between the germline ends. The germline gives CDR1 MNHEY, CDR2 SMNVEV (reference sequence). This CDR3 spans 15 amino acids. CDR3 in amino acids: CASSPSLTGANVLTF. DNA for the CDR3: TGTGCCAGCAGTCCGAGCTTAACTGGGGCCAACGTCCTGACTTTC.

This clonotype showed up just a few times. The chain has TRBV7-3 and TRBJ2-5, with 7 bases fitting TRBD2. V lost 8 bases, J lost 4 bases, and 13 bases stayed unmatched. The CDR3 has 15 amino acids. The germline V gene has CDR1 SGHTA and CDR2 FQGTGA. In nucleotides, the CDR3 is TGTGCCAGCTCACAAGGCGGGGGACGGGGAGAGACCCAGTACTTC. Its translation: CASSQGGGRGETQYF.

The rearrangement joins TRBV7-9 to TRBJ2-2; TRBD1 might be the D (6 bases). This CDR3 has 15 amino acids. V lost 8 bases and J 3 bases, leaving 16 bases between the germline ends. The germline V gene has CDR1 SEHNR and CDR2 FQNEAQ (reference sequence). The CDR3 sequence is CASGQGQRYTGELFF. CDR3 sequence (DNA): TGTGCCAGCGGCCAAGGACAGAGATACACCGGGGAGCTGTTTTTT.

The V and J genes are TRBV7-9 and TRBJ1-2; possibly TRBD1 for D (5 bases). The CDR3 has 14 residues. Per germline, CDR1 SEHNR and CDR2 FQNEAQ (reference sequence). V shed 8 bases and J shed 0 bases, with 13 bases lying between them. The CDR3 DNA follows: TGTGCCAGCTGTAAGACAGCCTCTAACTATGGCTACACCTTC. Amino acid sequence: CASCKTASNYGYTF.